A single sample gave rise to the 29 T cell receptor beta chains below, sequenced in a study of radiotherapy plus CTLA-4 blockade in lung cancer. TCRdb keeps only in-frame clones here, not all; method: immunoSEQ multiplex PCR. Found here are more than 75,000 clones, about four fifths of them singletons; the top ten hold roughly 26%. The sequences come from peripheral blood, collected from a patient treated with radiotherapy plus ipilimumab. These receptors all stem from a human donor with non-small cell lung cancer that progressed on radiotherapy plus ipilimumab.

The J gene is TRBJ2-3, the V gene TRBV5-1; D is unclear. The CDR3 is 15 amino acids. Trimming took off 1 base at V and 4 bases at J, with 13 bases between the two ends. Germline loops: CDR1 SGHRS, CDR2 YFSETQ. The CDR3: CASSLQIGSPDTQYF. DNA of the CDR3: TGCGCCAGCAGCTTGCAAATAGGGTCCCCAGATACGCAGTATTTT.

This clone was picked up one time. CDR3 sequence (DNA): TGTGCCAGCAGTGCGGGAGGCGAAAAACTGTTTTTT. It encodes CASSAGGEKLFF. The genes are TRBV2 and TRBJ1-4; D remains ambiguous. The CDR3 covers 12 residues. The V and J ends lost 4 bases and 8 bases respectively, with 8 bases between them. Germline V gene lookup returns CDR1 SNHLY and CDR2 FYNNEI.

The count of this clone is one. The chain has TRBV2 and TRBJ1-1; a weak D match, TRBD1 (5 bases). Trimming removed 6 bases from V and 5 bases from J, with 16 bases in between. Germline CDR1 is SNHLY and CDR2 is FYNNEI. The CDR3 is 14 amino acids. The CDR3 is CASRRRRGGTEAFF. Written as DNA, the CDR3 is TGTGCCAGCAGACGCCGAAGGGGTGGGACTGAAGCTTTCTTT.

The chain couples TRBV6-1 to TRBJ1-5; D is ambiguous. The germline V gene encodes CDR1 MNHNS and CDR2 SASEGT. The CDR3 totals 13 residues. V was trimmed by 3 bases and J by 1 base, leaving 4 bases between them. The CDR3 sequence: CASSEGSNQPQHF. In DNA form, the CDR3 reads TGTGCCAGCAGTGAGGGCAGCAATCAGCCCCAGCATTTT.

V gene TRBV5-1 combines with J gene TRBJ2-7, with no clear D. CDR1 and CDR2 (germline): SGHRS, YFSETQ. Deletions cut 0 bases from V and 0 bases from J, with 10 bases between. This CDR3 has 15 amino acids. CDR3 DNA: TGCGCCAGCAGCTTGGCCCTCGACCGCTCCTACGAGCAGTACTTC. Translation: CASSLALDRSYEQYF.

The V call is TRBV18, the J call TRBJ1-2; D possibly corresponds to TRBD1 (5 bases). CDR1 is KGHSH, CDR2 LQKENI, per germline. This CDR3 comprises 12 residues. With 3 bases removed from V and 5 bases from J, the gap between germline ends came to 7 bases. This CDR3 reads CASSPTDYGYTF. CDR3 coding DNA: TGTGCCAGCTCACCGACAGATTATGGCTACACCTTC. Looking up the rest from reference TRBV18 and TRBJ1-2 gives the full variable domain: NAGVMQNPRHLVRRRGQEARLRCSPMKGHSHVYWYRQLPEEGLKFMVYLQKENIIDESGMPKERFSAEFPKEGPSILRIQQVVRGDSAAYFCASSPTDYGYTFGSGTRLTVV.

The rearrangement joins TRBV7-2 to TRBJ2-2, with TRBD2 matching over 8 bases. Germline V gene data show CDR1 as SGHTA and CDR2 as FQGNSA. The CDR3 has 16 amino acids. J gave up 4 bases and V 5 bases, and 9 bases lay outside the gene matches. The DNA of the CDR3 is TGTGCCAGCAGCACCCGAGCGGGAGCGATCACCGGGGAGCTGTTTTTT. Amino acid sequence: CASSTRAGAITGELFF.

The gene calls are TRBV5-6 and TRBJ2-7, with TRBD2 as a possible D gene (6 bases). Trimming removed 0 bases at V and 4 bases at J, with 14 bases between. Germline lookup yields CDR1 SGHDT and CDR2 YYEEEE. The CDR3 spans 15 residues. The CDR3 sequence is CASSLVRDGAYEQYF. The CDR3, as DNA: TGTGCCAGCAGCTTGGTGCGGGACGGCGCATACGAGCAGTACTTC. The whole variable domain, remainder taken from reference TRBV5-6 and TRBJ2-7, is DAGVTQSPTHLIKTRGQQVTLRCSPKSGHDTVSWYQQALGQGPQFIFQYYEEEERQRGNFPDRFSGHQFPNYSSELNVNALLLGDSALYLCASSLVRDGAYEQYFGPGTRLTVT.

This clone has more than one count but fewer than ten. V and J are TRBV5-6 and TRBJ2-3; 7 positions match TRBD1. The CDR3 is 16 residues long. The germline gives CDR1 SGHDT, CDR2 YYEEEE. V was clipped by 4 bases and J by 2 bases; unmatched bases: 10. DNA for the CDR3: TGTGCCAGCAGCGCCCCTGACAGGGCGTACACAGATACGCAGTATTTT. Protein: CASSAPDRAYTDTQYF.

The J gene is TRBJ2-5, the V gene TRBV5-1, with D maybe TRBD1 (5 bases). In germline, CDR1 is SGHRS, CDR2 YFSETQ. V dropped 0 bases and J dropped 2 bases, with 20 bases sitting between them. The CDR3 contains 18 residues. Here the CDR3 reads CASSLEIGLPGRQETQYF. In DNA form, the CDR3 reads TGCGCCAGCAGCTTGGAGATCGGGCTGCCAGGGCGTCAAGAGACCCAGTACTTC.

The chain has TRBV27 and TRBJ1-2; D remains ambiguous. The germline V and J ends were trimmed by 5 bases and 4 bases, with 14 bases remaining between them. Germline V gene data show CDR1 as MNHEY and CDR2 as SMNVEV (reference sequence). This CDR3 has 14 amino acids. Here the CDR3 DNA reads TGTGCCAGCAGTCCTCGAGTGTTTTCCTATGGCTACACCTTC. Its protein is CASSPRVFSYGYTF.

This sequence joins TRBV13 and TRBJ1-1, with TRBD1 as a possible D gene (6 bases). The germline CDR1 and CDR2 sequences are PRHDT and FYEKMQ (reference sequence). The CDR3 totals 13 residues. The V end was cut by 6 bases, the J end by 9 bases, with 17 bases between. The CDR3, as DNA: TGTGCCAGCAGTTTCATCCAGGGGCGGAAAGCTTTCTTT. Protein product: CASSFIQGRKAFF.

The chain has TRBV12-5 and TRBJ2-7; perhaps TRBD2 as D (5 bases). Germline V gene lookup returns CDR1 LGHNT and CDR2 FRNRAP. This CDR3 contains 16 residues. Trimming removed 2 bases at V and 5 bases at J, with 19 bases between. The DNA for the CDR3 is TGTGCTAGTGGTTTGCCCCACCCAATAGCGAGTGACGAGCAGTACGTC. Translated, it gives CASGLPHPIASDEQYV.

This clone was counted between two and nine times. A far larger clone is one nucleotide away, so this likely arose from a read error. The chain has TRBV7-3 and TRBJ2-1, with 12 bases lining up with TRBD1. The CDR3 consists of 16 residues. In germline, CDR1 is SGHTA, CDR2 FQGTGA. This CDR3 is CAGSERDRGLINEQFF. CDR3 nucleotide sequence: TGTGCCGGCAGCGAAAGGGACAGGGGGCTGATTAATGAGCAGTTCTTC.

In its sample, this clone was seen a few times. The chain recombines TRBV19 with TRBJ1-5; D remains ambiguous. CDR1 and CDR2 from the germline V gene are LNHDA and SQIVND (reference sequence). The CDR3 length is 12 residues. V shed 4 bases and J shed 8 bases, with 9 bases lying between them. This CDR3 is CASSRPMEPQHF. The DNA for the CDR3 is TGTGCCAGTAGTAGGCCGATGGAGCCCCAGCATTTT.

The chain uses TRBV30 and TRBJ1-1, with TRBD1 as a possible D gene (5 bases). The germline V gene encodes CDR1 GTSNPN and CDR2 SVGIG (reference sequence). Trimming left V 6 bases short and J 5 bases short, with 10 bases between. The CDR3 is made up of 11 amino acids. This chain's CDR3 is CACRWGTEAFF. The CDR3, as DNA: TGTGCCTGTCGGTGGGGGACTGAAGCTTTCTTT.

This chain connects TRBV28 to TRBJ1-2, with 9 bases that match TRBD1. V shed 7 bases and J 8 bases; nucleotides not matched to a gene: 14. Germline loops: CDR1 MDHEN, CDR2 SYDVKM. This CDR3 has 15 residues. The CDR3 DNA follows: TGTGCCAGCATTCGCGGGCGGGACAGGGTAGGCGGCTACACCTTC. Amino acid sequence: CASIRGRDRVGGYTF.

The chain is built from TRBV18 and TRBJ2-5; D is undetermined. Germline V gene sequence: CDR1 KGHSH, CDR2 LQKENI. The CDR3 length is 14 residues. The V gene lost 3 bases and the J gene lost 5 bases, with 13 bases spanning the gap. The CDR3 DNA reads as TGTGCCAGCTCACCGATCGGGCAACGGGAGACCCAGTACTTC. This translates into CASSPIGQRETQYF.

This chain joins TRBV5-1 and TRBJ2-1, with TRBD2 matching over 9 bases. The trim removed 0 bases at V and 0 bases at J, leaving 4 bases unmatched. Germline CDR1 SGHRS, CDR2 YFSETQ. The CDR3 length is 17 residues. The CDR3 region has the DNA TGCGCCAGCAGCTTGGGCCTAGCGGGACCCTCCTACAATGAGCAGTTCTTC. It codes for CASSLGLAGPSYNEQFF.

V is TRBV27 and J is TRBJ2-1; D gene unclear. Looked up from germline, CDR1 is MNHEY and CDR2 is SMNVEV (reference sequence). V was clipped by 1 base and J by 7 bases, with 17 bases between them. The CDR3 has 16 residues. CDR3 sequence reads: CASSLFLDPPVNEQFF. In DNA form, the CDR3 reads TGTGCCAGCAGTTTATTTCTAGATCCGCCAGTGAATGAGCAGTTCTTC.

In this sample, this clone turned up once. The chain combines TRBV19 with TRBJ2-5; TRBD2 aligns across 12 bases. The CDR3 loop spans 17 amino acids. Germline lookup yields CDR1 LNHDA and CDR2 SQIVND (reference sequence). The V segment lost 3 bases and the J segment 4 bases; nucleotides outside the gene matches: 9. In nucleotides, the CDR3 is TGTGCCAGTAGTATCCCGACTAGCGGGAGTTTTGTAGAGACCCAGTACTTC. Its protein product is CASSIPTSGSFVETQYF.

CDR3 loop: CASSSDRRANTGELFF. The DNA of the CDR3 is TGTGCCAGCAGTTCTGACAGGAGAGCGAACACCGGGGAGCTGTTTTTT. The chain uses TRBV5-4 and TRBJ2-2; weak D call: TRBD1 (6 bases). CDR1 and CDR2 (germline): SGHNT, YYREEE (reference sequence). This CDR3 has 16 amino acids. V dropped 5 bases and J dropped 0 bases, with 14 bases sitting between them.

This clone showed up just once. The chain has TRBV19 and TRBJ2-7, with TRBD2 matching over 8 bases. The CDR3 is made up of 13 amino acids. Germline V gene lookup returns CDR1 LNHDA and CDR2 SQIVND (reference sequence). V trimming: 5 bases; J trimming: 12 bases; junction bases outside the gene matches: 12. CDR3 sequence (DNA): TGTGCCAGTAGTCTGCCCACTAGCGCGGGGGGGTACTTC. It yields the protein CASSLPTSAGGYF.

Here the CDR3 reads CASSLGLAGFYEQYF. The CDR3 DNA reads TGCGCCAGCAGCTTGGGGTTAGCGGGATTTTACGAGCAGTACTTC. The rearrangement joins TRBV5-1 to TRBJ2-7, with 8 bases matching TRBD2. The CDR3 length is 15 residues. The germline V gene has CDR1 SGHRS and CDR2 YFSETQ. Trimming took 0 bases from V and 4 from J; bases not matched to a gene: 6.

The V call is TRBV4-1, the J call TRBJ2-6, with TRBD1 identical over 9 bases. The CDR3 is 20 amino acids. Germline V gene lookup returns CDR1 MGHRA and CDR2 YSYEKL. Germline trimming cut 0 bases from V and 3 bases from J; bases unmatched to any gene: 12. This CDR3 is CASSQDRPGQTGGGANVLTF. The CDR3 nucleotides are TGCGCCAGCAGCCAAGATCGTCCCGGACAGACAGGGGGTGGGGCCAACGTCCTGACTTTC.

The chain recombines TRBV6-1 with TRBJ1-4, with D uncertain. The germline V gene has CDR1 MNHNS and CDR2 SASEGT. V gave up 1 base and J gave up 8 bases, with 8 bases separating them. The CDR3 sequence is 13 residues long. Here the CDR3 reads CASSEVPQEKLFF. DNA of the CDR3: TGTGCCAGCAGTGAAGTTCCCCAGGAAAAACTGTTTTTT.

This chain links TRBV2 with TRBJ2-3, with D uncertain. The length of the CDR3 is 14 residues. The ends were cut back, 0 bases at V and 5 bases at J, with 9 bases in the middle. The germline V gene has CDR1 SNHLY and CDR2 FYNNEI. CDR3 loop: CASSEASPRDTQYF. DNA of the CDR3: TGTGCCAGCAGTGAAGCCTCGCCTAGAGATACGCAGTATTTT.

With regard to this clone: A junction boundary mismatches the germline segment, possibly from a read error. Other DNA sequences of this sample code for an identical CDR3. V is TRBV6-1 and J is TRBJ2-1; 10 bases match TRBD1. CDR3 length: 14 amino acids. CDR1 and CDR2 (germline): MNHNS, SASEGT. The CDR3 here is CASSDRGRRNEQFF. CDR3 bases: TGTGCTAGCAGTGACAGGGGGCGACGGAATGAGCAGTTCTTC.

The V gene is TRBV9, the J gene TRBJ2-3; TRBD2 agrees at 8 bases. Germline V gene lookup returns CDR1 SGDLS and CDR2 YYNGEE. The CDR3 contains 16 residues. V shed 3 bases, J shed 3 bases, and the junction held 9 bases outside the gene matches. The CDR3 region has the DNA TGTGCCAGCAGCGCAGGGACTAGTGGGTGGACAGATACGCAGTATTTT. This encodes CASSAGTSGWTDTQYF.